A selection of T cell receptor beta chains follows, all from one sample in a study of shared clonotypes between healthy human individuals. Some clones are missing from TCRdb's copy, which holds only in-frame ones; the method was immunoSEQ multiplex PCR. This table holds 450,000 to 550,000 clones, roughly 78% found once. Material: PBMCs. The receptors were sampled from a woman in her thirties or forties in good health. Some clones in this sample may be carry-over from other donors' samples. CDR3s include the opening cysteine and the closing phenylalanine or tryptophan. D genes are given only for firm matches. Clone size appears in some rows only: once, few, many, or a class for an expanded clone.

d_gene: TRBD2
j_gene: TRBJ2-4
v_gene: TRBV28
abundance: -
CDR3nt: TGTGCCAGCAGTTTAAGGCGCGGGTTAGCGGGAGGTTGGGACATTCAGTACTTC
CDR3aa: CASSLRRGLAGGWDIQYF

d_gene: -
j_gene: TRBJ2-3
v_gene: TRBV2
abundance: -
CDR3nt: TGTGCCAGCAGTGAAGGAGGGTTACGTACAGATACGCAGTATTTT
CDR3aa: CASSEGGLRTDTQYF

d_gene: -
j_gene: TRBJ2-2
v_gene: TRBV19
abundance: many
CDR3nt: TGTGCCAGTAGTATTATACCCTGGACCGGGGAGCTGTTTTTT
CDR3aa: CASSIIPWTGELFF

d_gene: -
j_gene: TRBJ1-5
v_gene: TRBV30
abundance: -
CDR3nt: TGTGCCTGGAGTCTTCAAAACGATCAGCCCCAGCATTTT
CDR3aa: CAWSLQNDQPQHF

d_gene: -
j_gene: TRBJ2-5
v_gene: TRBV18
abundance: -
CDR3nt: TGTGCCAGCTCACCAATGGGACAAGAGACCCAGTACTTC
CDR3aa: CASSPMGQETQYF

d_gene: -
j_gene: TRBJ1-6
v_gene: TRBV4-1
abundance: -
CDR3nt: TGCGCCAGCAGCCAAGTTGGGGATGGTTCACCCCTCCACTTT
CDR3aa: CASSQVGDGSPLHF

d_gene: -
j_gene: TRBJ2-7
v_gene: TRBV30
abundance: -
CDR3nt: TGTGCCTGGAGCGCACCCGGGACATTCTTAAGATCCTTCACCTACGAGCAGTACTTC
CDR3aa: CAWSAPGTFLRSFTYEQYF

d_gene: TRBD2
j_gene: TRBJ2-7
v_gene: TRBV9
abundance: -
CDR3nt: TGTGCCAGCAGCCCCGGGGGGACTAGCGCTCGATACGAGCAGTACTTC
CDR3aa: CASSPGGTSARYEQYF

d_gene: TRBD2
j_gene: TRBJ2-7
v_gene: TRBV28
abundance: -
CDR3nt: TGTGCCAGCAGTTTAAAGCAGGGCCTAGCGGGATGGGGGGCCTACGAGCAGTACTTC
CDR3aa: CASSLKQGLAGWGAYEQYF

d_gene: TRBD1
j_gene: TRBJ2-6
v_gene: TRBV5-6
abundance: -
CDR3nt: TGTGCCAGCAGCTTCCTACAGGGGGCGCTGGGGGCCAACGTCCTGACTTTC
CDR3aa: CASSFLQGALGANVLTF